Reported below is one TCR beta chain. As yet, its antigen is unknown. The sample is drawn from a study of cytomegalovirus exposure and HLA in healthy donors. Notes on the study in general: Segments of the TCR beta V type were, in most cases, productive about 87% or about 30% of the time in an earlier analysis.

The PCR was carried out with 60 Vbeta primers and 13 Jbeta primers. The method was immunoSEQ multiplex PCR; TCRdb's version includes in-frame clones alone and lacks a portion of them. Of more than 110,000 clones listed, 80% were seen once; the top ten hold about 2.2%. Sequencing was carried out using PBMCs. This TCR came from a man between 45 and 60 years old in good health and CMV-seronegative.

The CDR3 DNA reads as TGTGCCAGCAGTTCCCCCCCTCGGGGGACCGGGGAGCTGTTTTTT. Amino acid sequence: CASSSPPRGTGELFF. The chain couples TRBV28 to TRBJ2-2; D might be TRBD2 (6 bases). Trimming took 4 bases from V and 5 from J, leaving 14 bases between them. This CDR3 contains 15 residues. Germline CDR1 is MDHEN and CDR2 is SYDVKM.